The clone carrying this TCR beta chain appeared a single time. As yet, its antigen is unknown. The sample comes from a study of lymphopenia after photon versus proton radiotherapy. Findings and caveats of the study: In patients who died, overall survival fell as post-nadir TCR diversity dropped more. Oligoclonal CD8+ Temra expansion after nadir drove photon patients' diversity drop.

Generated by immunoSEQ multiplex PCR, the TCRdb table keeps only in-frame clones and is missing some. The table includes more than 45,000 clones, roughly 84% detected once. Sequencing was performed on peripheral blood, taken from a patient treated with proton-based radiotherapy. This clonotype originated in a man in his sixties with pancreatic cancer.

Written as DNA, the CDR3 is TGTGCCAGCACCCCCCCAGGGAATACCAAAAACATTCAGTACTTC. Encoded protein: CASTPPGNTKNIQYF. V and J are TRBV2 and TRBJ2-4, with a weak D call TRBD1 (5 bases). Germline CDR1 reads SNHLY; CDR2 reads FYNNEI. The V gene lost 7 bases and the J gene lost 2 bases, with 15 bases spanning the gap. The CDR3 totals 15 residues.